This T cell receptor beta chain was sequenced for a study of blood T cell repertoires in COVID-19. Study-level information: Specimens from acute and convalescent COVID-19 originated in the United States, Italy and Spain.

This clone was picked up one time. This table comes from immunoSEQ multiplex PCR, and its TCRdb copy is limited to in-frame clones, with some not included. The table has under 150,000 clones, around 82% seen once; the top ten hold roughly 4.5%. V was pared by 3 bases and J by 6 bases, with 6 bases of the junction left unmatched. The CDR3 runs to 15 residues. Per the germline V gene, CDR1 is MGHRA and CDR2 is YSYEKL. This receptor was obtained from a man aged 55 to 69 with acute or convalescent COVID-19. Sample: peripheral blood. The V call is TRBV4-1, the J call TRBJ2-7; 12 nucleotides line up with TRBD1. The CDR3 DNA follows: TGCGCCAGCAGCCAGGGACAGGGGGCGGTGGGCGAGCAGTACTTC. It encodes CASSQGQGAVGEQYF.